The 21 T cell receptor beta chains presented below share a single source sample, sequenced in a study of T-cell memory formation after mild COVID-19. MiXCR was run by TCRdb on the 5' RACE reads, yielding one entry per CDR3 protein. The table shows approximately 180,000 distinct CDR3 sequences, with 16% occurring only once. Sequenced material: PBMCs or a T cell subset sorted from them (not recorded which). These receptor sequences come from an adult woman who had mild COVID-19 (a few samples of this study predate the infection). Cell type and time point are not known.

The chain recombines TRBV5-1 with TRBJ2-3, with TRBD2 matching over 8 bases. The length of the CDR3 is 15 residues. The germline V gene encodes CDR1 SGHRS and CDR2 YFSETQ. The V gene end was trimmed by 0 bases and the J gene end by 0 bases; junction bases not matched to a gene: 0. The CDR3 protein is CASSLVAGSTDTQYF. The CDR3 DNA is TGCGCCAGCAGCTTGGTAGCGGGAAGCACAGATACGCAGTATTTT. Variable domain in full (rest from reference TRBV5-1 and TRBJ2-3): KAGVTQTPRYLIKTRGQQVTLSCSPISGHRSVSWYQQTPGQGLQFLFEYFSETQRNKGNFPGRFSGRQFSNSRSEMNVSTLELGDSALYLCASSLVAGSTDTQYFGPGTRLTVL.

This clonotype was observed a handful of times. The rearrangement uses TRBV29-1 and TRBJ1-2; D might be TRBD1 (5 bases). Between the trimmed V and J ends, which lost 4 bases and 4 bases, there was a span of 10 bases. This CDR3 is built from 12 residues. Germline V CDR1 and CDR2: SQVTM, ANQGSEA. Here the CDR3 reads CSVADRGYGYTF. The CDR3 nucleotides read TGCAGCGTTGCAGACAGAGGCTATGGCTACACCTTC.

As regards this clonotype: At one end, the junction sequence differs from germline, possibly due to a read error. The chain carries TRBV7-7 and TRBJ1-1; D unresolved. Looked up from germline, CDR1 is SSHAT and CDR2 is FNYEAQ (reference sequence). There are 13 residues in the CDR3. CDR3 loop: CASSLRRTTEAFF. CDR3 sequence (DNA): TGTGCTAGCAGCTTACGAAGGACCACTGAAGCTTTCTTT. The full variable domain, with the rest looked up from reference TRBV7-7 and TRBJ1-1, is GAGVSQSPRYKVTKRGQDVTLRCDPISSHATLYWYQQALGQGPEFLTYFNYEAQPDKSGLPSDRFSAERPEGSISTLTIQRTEQRDSAMYRCASSLRRTTEAFFGQGTRLTVV.

This clonotype was counted between two and nine times. V and J are TRBV12-5 and TRBJ2-5, with 13 bases that match TRBD2. The CDR3 totals 17 residues. Germline lookup yields CDR1 LGHNT and CDR2 FRNRAP. The J segment lost 3 bases and the V segment lost 0 bases, leaving 4 bases of the junction unmatched. The CDR3 protein is CASGLVLGLAGEETQYF. CDR3 in DNA: TGTGCTAGTGGTTTGGTACTTGGACTAGCGGGAGAAGAGACCCAGTACTTC.

This clonotype was observed a few times. The J gene is TRBJ1-4, the V gene TRBV5-1; no firm D call. V was cut by 0 bases and J by 7 bases, with 13 bases left in between. CDR3 size: 15 residues. Germline assignment: CDR1 SGHRS and CDR2 YFSETQ. In DNA form, the CDR3 reads TGCGCCAGCAGCTTGGAAGGCCGCGGGTTTGAAAAACTGTTTTTT. Translation: CASSLEGRGFEKLFF.

There are a few counts of this clonotype. CDR3 sequence (DNA): TGTGCCACCAGCAGAGATTCGGTCGGGGAGCTGTTTTTT. Its protein product is CATSRDSVGELFF. V gene TRBV15 combines with J gene TRBJ2-2; no clear D. Deletions cut 0 bases from V and 7 bases from J, with 6 bases between. The CDR3 loop spans 13 amino acids. Germline-derived CDR1 and CDR2 are LNHNV and YYDKDF (reference sequence).

This clonotype has more than one count but fewer than ten. V usage is TRBV11-2 and J usage is TRBJ2-7; D ambiguous. The V end was cut by 5 bases, the J end by 7 bases, with 9 bases between. Germline CDR1 is SGHAT and CDR2 is FQNNGV. The CDR3 loop spans 11 amino acids. CDR3 bases: TGTGCCAGCAGCCCCCGGCGGGAGCAGTACTTC. Translation: CASSPRREQYF.

The chain combines TRBV7-6 with TRBJ1-1, with D tentatively TRBD1 (6 bases). The V gene lost 6 bases and the J gene lost 0 bases, with 17 bases spanning the gap. Germline assignment: CDR1 SGHVS and CDR2 FNYEAQ. This CDR3 has 16 amino acids. The CDR3: CASSLGTPGMNTEAFF. In DNA form, the CDR3 reads TGTGCCAGCAGTCTAGGGACACCTGGGATGAACACTGAAGCTTTCTTT.

The chain joins TRBV6-5 to TRBJ1-4; D remains ambiguous. V was trimmed by 2 bases and J by 5 bases, leaving 9 bases between them. The length of the CDR3 is 14 residues. CDR1 is MNHEY and CDR2 is SVGAGI in the germline V gene. The CDR3 loop is CASSYDLGNEKLFF. In DNA, the CDR3 is TGTGCCAGCAGTTACGATCTGGGGAATGAAAAACTGTTTTTT.

In its sample, this clonotype was seen a few times. The V call is TRBV9, the J call TRBJ2-3; possibly TRBD2 for D (6 bases). CDR3 length: 16 residues. The V gene lost 4 bases and the J gene lost 3 bases, with 18 bases spanning the gap. Germline V gives CDR1 SGDLS, CDR2 YYNGEE. The CDR3 bases are TGTGCCAGCAGCCCCCGGAGGGCGGAGATGACAGATACGCAGTATTTT. It specifies CASSPRRAEMTDTQYF.

This chain joins TRBV5-6 and TRBJ2-1, with D perhaps TRBD1 or TRBD2 (5 bases each). V lost 6 bases and J lost 0, with 10 bases in between. In germline, CDR1 is SGHDT, CDR2 YYEEEE. This CDR3 is 14 amino acids long. The CDR3 spells CASMGVSSYNEQFF. DNA of the CDR3: TGTGCCAGCATGGGGGTTAGCTCCTACAATGAGCAGTTCTTC.

This clonotype has only a few counts. The chain is built from TRBV7-8 and TRBJ2-3; D remains unclear. Trimming took off 5 bases at V and 4 bases at J, with 10 bases between the two ends. The CDR3 spans 13 residues. The V gene's germline CDR1 is SGHVS and CDR2 FQNEAQ. CDR3 loop: CASSPSHADTQYF. The CDR3 DNA reads TGTGCCAGCAGCCCTTCACACGCAGATACGCAGTATTTT.

Only a few counts were recorded for this clonotype. The CDR3 region has the DNA TGTGCCAGCAGAGGGACAGGGGTCACCGGGGAGCTGTTTTTT. Its protein is CASRGTGVTGELFF. The chain employs TRBV2 and TRBJ2-2, with 10 bases aligning to TRBD1. Germline V CDR1 and CDR2: SNHLY, FYNNEI. V trimming: 6 bases; J trimming: 4 bases; junction bases outside the gene matches: 2. The CDR3 runs 14 residues.

This chain joins TRBV29-1 and TRBJ2-3, with 12 bases lining up with TRBD2. The germline V gene has CDR1 SQVTM and CDR2 ANQGSEA. V gave up 4 bases and J gave up 1 base; unmatched junction bases: 12. This CDR3 spans 18 amino acids. As DNA, the CDR3 is TGCAGCGTTGCGGCTAGCGGGAGGGCCCGGTGGGGCACAGATACGCAGTATTTT. It encodes CSVAASGRARWGTDTQYF.

This clonotype was observed at least ten times. The V call is TRBV5-1, the J call TRBJ2-6; TRBD1 aligns across 10 bases. This CDR3 region has 17 residues. Germline V gene data show CDR1 as SGHRS and CDR2 as YFSETQ. Trimming removed 4 bases from V and 1 base from J; junction bases left unmatched: 5. CDR3 amino acids: CASSRGTGESGANVLTF. CDR3 DNA sequence: TGCGCCAGCAGCCGTGGGACAGGGGAGTCTGGGGCCAACGTCCTGACTTTC.

V usage is TRBV7-2 and J usage is TRBJ2-1; the D gene is possibly TRBD2 (6 bases). V was pared by 5 bases and J by 0 bases, with 14 bases between. CDR1 is SGHTA, CDR2 FQGNSA, per germline. This CDR3 contains 16 residues. The CDR3 sequence: CASSPGTLSSYNEQFF. The CDR3 nucleotides are TGTGCCAGCAGCCCAGGGACTCTCAGCTCCTACAATGAGCAGTTCTTC.

V usage is TRBV19 and J usage is TRBJ2-2; weak D call: TRBD2 (6 bases). Germline CDR1 reads LNHDA; CDR2 reads SQIVND (reference sequence). Deletions cut 5 bases from V and 7 bases from J, with 14 bases between. The CDR3 is 14 amino acids. CDR3 sequence reads: CASSVGTPNGELFF. CDR3 sequence (DNA): TGTGCCAGTAGTGTCGGGACTCCTAACGGGGAGCTGTTTTTT.

This clonotype was seen a handful of times. The gene calls are TRBV3-1 and TRBJ2-7; perhaps TRBD1 as D (6 bases). The CDR3 runs 12 residues. Germline CDR1 and CDR2: LGHDT and YNNKEL (reference sequence). V was cut by 8 bases and J by 5 bases, with 13 bases left in between. CDR3 region: CASGGPAHEQYF. The CDR3, as DNA: TGTGCCAGCGGGGGCCCCGCTCACGAGCAGTACTTC.

V gene TRBV5-1 combines with J gene TRBJ1-2, with D possibly matching TRBD1 (5 bases). This CDR3 has 13 residues. Germline CDR1 and CDR2: SGHRS and YFSETQ. V was pared by 6 bases and J by 4 bases, with 13 bases between. CDR3 sequence: CASTSQGGYGYTF. CDR3 DNA: TGCGCCAGCACCTCGCAGGGAGGCTATGGCTACACCTTC. The full variable domain, rest sourced from reference TRBV5-1 and TRBJ1-2, is KAGVTQTPRYLIKTRGQQVTLSCSPISGHRSVSWYQQTPGQGLQFLFEYFSETQRNKGNFPGRFSGRQFSNSRSEMNVSTLELGDSALYLCASTSQGGYGYTFGSGTRLTVV.

Only a few counts were recorded for this clonotype. The chain is built from TRBV7-2 and TRBJ2-7; the match to TRBD1 covers 8 bases. The trim removed 5 bases at V and 2 bases at J, leaving 5 bases unmatched. Germline V CDR1 and CDR2: SGHTA, FQGNSA. CDR3 length equals 14 residues. The CDR3 region has the DNA TGTGCCAGCAGCCAGGGGACAGGCACCTACGAGCAGTACTTC. Translation gives CASSQGTGTYEQYF.

The table lists this clonotype with a few counts. The chain uses TRBV7-8 and TRBJ2-5, with 11 bases matching TRBD2. The CDR3 loop spans 18 amino acids. CDR1 is SGHVS and CDR2 is FQNEAQ in the germline V gene. V lost 1 base to trimming and J lost 5 bases; unmatched junction nucleotides: 12. The CDR3 region has the DNA TGTGCCAGCAGCTTAGATAGGAGACTAGCGGGATGGGGGGAGACCCAGTACTTC. Amino acid sequence: CASSLDRRLAGWGETQYF.